The 10 T cell receptor beta chains below were found in one sample sequenced in a study of blood T cell repertoires in COVID-19. Only in-frame clones appear in the TCRdb table, and some are missing; sequencing was by immunoSEQ multiplex PCR. Of around 100,000 clones listed, nearly 85% are singletons. Sequenced: peripheral blood. These receptors originate from a human donor in a cohort sampled during active or convalescent COVID-19.

This chain uses TRBV7-3 with TRBJ2-3, with D unclear. Germline V lookup: CDR1 SGHTA, CDR2 FQGTGA. CDR3 size: 14 residues. Trimming took 5 bases from V and 2 from J, leaving 11 bases between them. The CDR3 protein is CASSPFGITDTQYF. The CDR3 DNA follows: TGTGCCAGCAGCCCCTTTGGCATCACAGATACGCAGTATTTT.

This clone has more than one count but fewer than ten. The gene calls are TRBV19 and TRBJ1-4, with D tentatively TRBD1 (6 bases). CDR3 length: 13 residues. V gave up 9 bases and J gave up 8 bases, with 16 bases separating them. Germline CDR1 reads LNHDA; CDR2 reads SQIVND (reference sequence). In DNA form, the CDR3 reads TGTGCCAGCAAACCGGACAGTCACGAAAAACTGTTTTTT. Translation gives CASKPDSHEKLFF.

This chain joins TRBV19 and TRBJ2-1; 8 nucleotides line up with TRBD1. The germline V gene has CDR1 LNHDA and CDR2 SQIVND (reference sequence). This CDR3 is built from 15 residues. V lost 6 bases, J lost 2 bases, and 6 bases stayed unmatched. Here the CDR3 reads CASRRPGQAYNEQFF. CDR3 nucleotide sequence: TGTGCCAGTAGGAGACCGGGACAGGCCTACAATGAGCAGTTCTTC.

This clone was recorded once. V usage is TRBV7-3 and J usage is TRBJ2-7; D is unresolved. The CDR3 runs 13 residues. Germline CDR1 and CDR2: SGHTA and FQGTGA. V dropped 0 bases and J dropped 0 bases, with 3 bases sitting between them. Here the CDR3 reads CASSLTNSYEQYF. The CDR3 region has the DNA TGTGCCAGCAGCTTAACTAACTCCTACGAGCAGTACTTC.

This clone was counted a few times. V is TRBV6-5 and J is TRBJ2-7, with TRBD2 matching over 9 bases. The CDR3 runs 15 residues. CDR1 and CDR2 (germline): MNHEY, SVGAGI. The J segment lost 2 bases and the V segment lost 2 bases, leaving 4 bases of the junction unmatched. Here the CDR3 reads CASSYASGATYEQYF. The CDR3 DNA follows: TGTGCCAGCAGTTACGCTAGCGGGGCTACCTACGAGCAGTACTTC.

The rearrangement uses TRBV4-2 and TRBJ1-6; 10 positions match TRBD1. The junction had 6 bases not matched to a gene; V was cut back by 0 bases and J by 10 bases. Germline CDR1 is LGHNA and CDR2 is YNFKEQ. The CDR3 extends over 16 amino acids. Written as DNA, the CDR3 is TGTGCCAGCAGCCAAGAGACAGGGGGCCTAGCGTCACCCCTCCACTTT. It yields the protein CASSQETGGLASPLHF.

V usage is TRBV14 and J usage is TRBJ1-5; D is perhaps TRBD1 (5 bases). Between the trimmed V and J ends, which lost 4 bases and 3 bases, there was a span of 10 bases. CDR1 and CDR2 from the germline V gene are SGHDN and FVKESK. This CDR3 contains 14 residues. CDR3 residues: CASSRIGVNQPQHF. The CDR3 DNA follows: TGTGCCAGCAGCCGCATAGGGGTCAATCAGCCCCAGCATTTT.

The V gene is TRBV18, the J gene TRBJ2-7; D might be TRBD1 (6 bases). This CDR3 contains 14 residues. CDR1 KGHSH and CDR2 LQKENI come from the germline V gene. Trimming took off 3 bases at V and 3 bases at J, with 12 bases between the two ends. The chain's CDR3 is CASSPSLDSYEQYF. The CDR3 region has the DNA TGTGCCAGCTCACCGTCCTTGGACAGCTACGAGCAGTACTTC.

The V and J genes are TRBV6-2 or TRBV6-3 and TRBJ2-1, with 7 bases fitting TRBD1. This CDR3 contains 15 residues. V lost 6 bases, J lost 5 bases, and 10 bases stayed unmatched. The germline CDR1 and CDR2 sequences are MNHEY and SVGEGT. The CDR3 region is CASSPVGGADNEQFF. The DNA for the CDR3 is TGTGCCAGCAGCCCAGTAGGGGGCGCAGACAATGAGCAGTTCTTC.

In its sample, this clone was seen a few times. The chain carries TRBV13 and TRBJ2-3; 8 bases fit TRBD2. Germline V gives CDR1 PRHDT, CDR2 FYEKMQ (reference sequence). Trimming took 5 bases from V and 1 from J; bases not matched to a gene: 11. CDR3 length: 17 residues. This CDR3 is CASSTPLRGGGTDTQYF. The CDR3 DNA reads as TGTGCCAGCAGCACACCCCTACGGGGGGGCGGCACAGATACGCAGTATTTT.